This entry is about one T cell receptor (beta chain). This entry belongs to a study of blood T cell repertoires in COVID-19. Only in-frame clones appear in the TCRdb table, and some are missing; sequencing was by immunoSEQ multiplex PCR. The sample lists fewer than 250,000 clones, approximately 85% seen once, with approximately 0.89% in the top ten. CDR3 length equals 17 residues. Per the germline V gene, CDR1 is SNHLY and CDR2 is FYNNEI. V lost 4 bases, J lost 6 bases, and 11 bases stayed unmatched. This receptor was obtained from a man between 35 and 55 years old with acute or convalescent COVID-19. Sequences were obtained from peripheral blood. This chain links TRBV2 with TRBJ1-6; TRBD1 matches at 8 bases. The DNA of the CDR3 is TGTGCCAGCAGTGGTGGGGGACAGGCCCATCTTAATTCACCCCTCCACTTT. It translates to CASSGGGQAHLNSPLHF. Using reference TRBV2 and TRBJ1-6 for the parts outside the CDR3, the full variable domain is EPEVTQTPSHQVTQMGQEVILRCVPISNHLYFYWYRQILGQKVEFLVSFYNNEISEKSEIFDDQFSVERPDGSNFTLKIRSTKLEDSAMYFCASSGGGQAHLNSPLHFGNGTRLTVT.